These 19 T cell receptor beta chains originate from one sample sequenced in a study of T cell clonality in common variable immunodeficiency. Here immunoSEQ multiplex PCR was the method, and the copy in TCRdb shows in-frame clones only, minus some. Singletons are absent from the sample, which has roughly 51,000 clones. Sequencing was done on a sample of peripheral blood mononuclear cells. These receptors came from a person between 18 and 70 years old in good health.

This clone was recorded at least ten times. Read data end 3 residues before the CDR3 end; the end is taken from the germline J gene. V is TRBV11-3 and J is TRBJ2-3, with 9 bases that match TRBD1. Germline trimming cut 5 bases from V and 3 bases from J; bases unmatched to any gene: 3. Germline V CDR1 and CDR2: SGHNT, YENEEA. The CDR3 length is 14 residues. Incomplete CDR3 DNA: TGTGCCAGCAGCCAGGACAGGGGAACAGATACG. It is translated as CASSQDRGTDT. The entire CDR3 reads CASSQDRGTDTQYF.

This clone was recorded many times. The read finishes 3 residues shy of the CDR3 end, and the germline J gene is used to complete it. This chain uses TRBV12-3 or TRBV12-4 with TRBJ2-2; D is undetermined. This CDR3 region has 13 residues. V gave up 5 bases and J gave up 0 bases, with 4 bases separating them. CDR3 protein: CASSITNTGELFF. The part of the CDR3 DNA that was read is TGTGCCAGCAGTATAACGAACACCGGGGAG.

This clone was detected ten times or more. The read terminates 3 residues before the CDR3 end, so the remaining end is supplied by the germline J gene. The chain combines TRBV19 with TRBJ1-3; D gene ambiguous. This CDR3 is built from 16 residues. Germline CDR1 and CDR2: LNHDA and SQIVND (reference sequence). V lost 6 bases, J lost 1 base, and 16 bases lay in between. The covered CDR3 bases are TGTGCCAGTAGCTCGTGGACTGCCTCATCTGGAAACACC. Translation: CASSSWTASSGNT. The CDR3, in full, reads CASSSWTASSGNTIYF.

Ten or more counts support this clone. The DNA read from the CDR3 is TGTGCCAGCAGTTTAGACAACCAGGTTGAAAAA. It codes for CASSLDNQVEK. The CDR3, in full, reads CASSLDNQVEKLFF. The chain recombines TRBV28 with TRBJ1-4; no clear D. The sequence runs out 3 residues before the end of the CDR3; the remainder is reconstructed from the germline J gene. Trimming left V 2 bases short and J 7 bases short, with 11 bases between. This CDR3 spans 14 amino acids. CDR1 is MDHEN and CDR2 is SYDVKM in the germline V gene.

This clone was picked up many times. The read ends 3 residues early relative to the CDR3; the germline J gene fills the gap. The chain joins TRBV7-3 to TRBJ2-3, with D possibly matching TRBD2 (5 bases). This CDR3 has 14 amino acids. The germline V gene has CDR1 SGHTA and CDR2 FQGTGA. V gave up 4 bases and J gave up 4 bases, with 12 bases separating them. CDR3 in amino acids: CASSSGLEADTQYF. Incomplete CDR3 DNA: TGTGCCAGCAGCTCCGGACTGGAGGCAGATACG. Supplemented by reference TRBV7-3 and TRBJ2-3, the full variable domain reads GAGVSQTPSNKVTEKGKYVELRCDPISGHTALYWYRQSLGQGPEFLIYFQGTGAADDSGLPNDRFFAVRPEGSVSTLKIQRTERGDSAVYLCASSSGLEADTQYFGPGTRLTVL.

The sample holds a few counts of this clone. The sequenced CDR3 bases are TGCAGTGCTTCAAACGACAGGTTGCCCTTTATAAATGGC. Translated: CSASNDRLPFING. The whole CDR3 sequence is CSASNDRLPFINGYTF. The V gene is TRBV20-1, the J gene TRBJ1-2; a possible D gene is TRBD1 (6 bases). The CDR3 extends 3 residues past the end of the read, so its final part is completed from the germline J gene. Trimming pared 5 bases from V and 6 bases from J, leaving 25 bases between. The CDR3 length is 16 residues. CDR1 and CDR2 from the germline V gene are DFQATT and SNEGSKA (reference sequence).

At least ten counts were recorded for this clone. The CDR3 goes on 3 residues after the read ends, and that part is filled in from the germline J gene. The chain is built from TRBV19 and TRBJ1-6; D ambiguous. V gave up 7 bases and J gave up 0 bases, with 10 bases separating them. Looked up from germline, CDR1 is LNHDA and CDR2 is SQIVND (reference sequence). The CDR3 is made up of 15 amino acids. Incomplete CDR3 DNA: TGTGCCAGTACGCACCGAGCCTCCTATAATTCACCC. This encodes CASTHRASYNSP. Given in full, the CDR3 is CASTHRASYNSPLHF.

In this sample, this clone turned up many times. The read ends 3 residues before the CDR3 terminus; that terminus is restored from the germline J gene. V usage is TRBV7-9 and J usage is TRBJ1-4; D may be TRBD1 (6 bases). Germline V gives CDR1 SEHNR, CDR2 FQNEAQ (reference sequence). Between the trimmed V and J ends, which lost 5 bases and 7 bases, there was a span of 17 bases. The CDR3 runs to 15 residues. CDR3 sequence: CASSPFDRSSEKLFF. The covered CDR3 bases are TGTGCCAGCAGCCCCTTCGACAGGTCGTCTGAAAAA. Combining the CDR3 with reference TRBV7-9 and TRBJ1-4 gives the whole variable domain DTGVSQNPRHKITKRGQNVTFRCDPISEHNRLYWYRQTLGQGPEFLTYFQNEAQLEKSRLLSDRFSAERPKGSFSTLEIQRTEQGDSAMYLCASSPFDRSSEKLFFGSGTQLSVL.

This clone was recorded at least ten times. CDR3 DNA, as far as it was read: TGTGCCAGCAGCCAGGGGCTAGAAGGAGAGACC. Its translation: CASSQGLEGET. The whole CDR3 protein is CASSQGLEGETQYF. This chain joins TRBV7-7 and TRBJ2-5, with D perhaps TRBD1 (6 bases). The read ends 3 residues shy of where the CDR3 ends; the end is completed using the germline J gene. The CDR3 loop spans 14 amino acids. The V end was cut by 5 bases, the J end by 4 bases, with 14 bases between. CDR1 and CDR2 (germline): SSHAT, FNYEAQ (reference sequence).

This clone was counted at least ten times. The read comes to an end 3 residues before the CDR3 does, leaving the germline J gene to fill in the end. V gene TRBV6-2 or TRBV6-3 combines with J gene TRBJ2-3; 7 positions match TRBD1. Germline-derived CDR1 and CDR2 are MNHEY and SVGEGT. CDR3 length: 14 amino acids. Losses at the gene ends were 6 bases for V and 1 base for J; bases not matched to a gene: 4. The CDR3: CASRRRGRTDTQYF. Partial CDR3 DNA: TGTGCCAGCAGGCGAAGGGGGCGCACAGATACG.

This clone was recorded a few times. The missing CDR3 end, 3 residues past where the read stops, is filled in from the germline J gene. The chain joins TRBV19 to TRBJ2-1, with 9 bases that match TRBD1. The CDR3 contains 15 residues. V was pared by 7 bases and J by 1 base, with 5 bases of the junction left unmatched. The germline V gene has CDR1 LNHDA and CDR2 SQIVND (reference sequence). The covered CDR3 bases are TGTGCCAGTACCTCGACAGGGGGATCCTACAATGAG. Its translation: CASTSTGGSYNE. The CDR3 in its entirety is CASTSTGGSYNEQFF.

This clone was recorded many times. The part of the CDR3 DNA that was read is TGTGCCAGCCAGGGGAACACTGAA. Its translation is CASQGNTE. The whole CDR3 protein is CASQGNTEAFF. The chain links TRBV19 to TRBJ1-1, with D tentatively TRBD1 (5 bases). From the germline J gene comes the end of the CDR3, since the read stops 3 residues before it. V was trimmed by 9 bases and J by 1 base, leaving 6 bases between them. The V gene's germline CDR1 is LNHDA and CDR2 SQIVND (reference sequence). The CDR3 loop spans 11 amino acids.

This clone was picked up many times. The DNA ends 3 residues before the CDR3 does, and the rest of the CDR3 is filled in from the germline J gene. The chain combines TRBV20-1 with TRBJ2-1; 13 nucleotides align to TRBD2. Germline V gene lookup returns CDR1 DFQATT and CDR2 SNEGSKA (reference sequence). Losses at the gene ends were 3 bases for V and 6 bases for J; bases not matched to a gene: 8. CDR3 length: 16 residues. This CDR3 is CSASPPGLAGFNEQFF. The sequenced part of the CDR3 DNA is TGCAGTGCTAGCCCCCCGGGACTAGCGGGGTTCAATGAG.

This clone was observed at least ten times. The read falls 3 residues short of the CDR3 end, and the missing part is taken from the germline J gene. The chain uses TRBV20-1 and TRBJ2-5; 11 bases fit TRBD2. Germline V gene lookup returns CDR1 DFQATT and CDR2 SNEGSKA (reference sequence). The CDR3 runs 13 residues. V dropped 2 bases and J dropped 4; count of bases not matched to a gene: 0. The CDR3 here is CSARLAGGETQYF. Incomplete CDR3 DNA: TGCAGTGCTAGACTAGCGGGAGGAGAGACC.

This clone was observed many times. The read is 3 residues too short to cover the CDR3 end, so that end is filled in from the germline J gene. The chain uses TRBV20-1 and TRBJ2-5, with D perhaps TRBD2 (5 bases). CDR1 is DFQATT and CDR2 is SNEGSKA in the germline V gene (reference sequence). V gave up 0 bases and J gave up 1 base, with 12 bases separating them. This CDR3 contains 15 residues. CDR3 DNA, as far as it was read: TGCAGTGCTAGAGAGTTAAGGACTCCCCAAGAGACC. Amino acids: CSARELRTPQET. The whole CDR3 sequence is CSARELRTPQETQYF.

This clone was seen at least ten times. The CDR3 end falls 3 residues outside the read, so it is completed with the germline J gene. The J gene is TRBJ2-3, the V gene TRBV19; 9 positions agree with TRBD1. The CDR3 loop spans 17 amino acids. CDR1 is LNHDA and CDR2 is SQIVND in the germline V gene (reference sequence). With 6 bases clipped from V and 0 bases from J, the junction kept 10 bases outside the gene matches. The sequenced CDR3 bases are TGTGCCAGTAGCTTAGGGACAGGGAGTTATAGCACAGATACG. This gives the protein CASSLGTGSYSTDT. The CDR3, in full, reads CASSLGTGSYSTDTQYF.

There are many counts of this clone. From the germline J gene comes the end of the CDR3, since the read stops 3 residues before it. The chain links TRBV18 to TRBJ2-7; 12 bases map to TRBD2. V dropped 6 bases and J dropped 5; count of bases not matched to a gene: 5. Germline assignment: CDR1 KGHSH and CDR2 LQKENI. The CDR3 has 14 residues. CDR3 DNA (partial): TGTGCCAGCTCTTCGGCTAGCGGGAGGGACGAG. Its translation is CASSSASGRDE. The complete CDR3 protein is CASSSASGRDEQYF.

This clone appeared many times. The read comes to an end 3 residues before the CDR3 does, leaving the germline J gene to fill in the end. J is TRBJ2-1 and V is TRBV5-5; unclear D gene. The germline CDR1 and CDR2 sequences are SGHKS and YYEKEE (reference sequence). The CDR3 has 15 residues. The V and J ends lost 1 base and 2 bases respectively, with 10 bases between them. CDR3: CASSLSLGPYNEQFF. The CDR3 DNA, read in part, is TGTGCCAGCAGCTTGTCGCTAGGCCCCTACAATGAG.

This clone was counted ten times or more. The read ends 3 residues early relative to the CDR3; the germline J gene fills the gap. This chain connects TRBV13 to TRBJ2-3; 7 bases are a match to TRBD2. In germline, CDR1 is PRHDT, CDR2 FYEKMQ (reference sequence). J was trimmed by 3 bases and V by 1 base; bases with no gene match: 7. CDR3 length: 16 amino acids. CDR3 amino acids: CASSLELQRGTDTQYF. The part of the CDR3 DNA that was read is TGTGCCAGCAGCTTAGAGCTACAGCGGGGAACAGATACG.